This T cell receptor beta chain is from a study of neurological immune-mediated disorders. Study results and caveats: No sharing of CDR3 amino acid sequences was observed among expanded clones across subjects, suggesting private repertoires in all groups.

TCRdb reanalysed the 5' RACE reads using MiXCR and keeps one entry per CDR3 protein. This sample has tens of thousands of distinct CDR3 sequences, with approximately 5% found just once. Trimming removed 6 bases at V and 0 bases at J, with 9 bases between. Germline loops: CDR1 LNHDA, CDR2 SQIVND (reference sequence). This CDR3 is built from 14 residues. The sample holds many counts of this clonotype. What it recognizes is unknown. Sample: CD4+ T cells from blood. This clonotype originated in a woman between 45 and 65 years old in good health. V usage is TRBV19 and J usage is TRBJ1-5; D is unresolved. CDR3 amino acids: CASRLGFSNQPQHF. DNA of the CDR3: TGTGCCAGTAGGTTGGGTTTTAGCAATCAGCCCCAGCATTTT.